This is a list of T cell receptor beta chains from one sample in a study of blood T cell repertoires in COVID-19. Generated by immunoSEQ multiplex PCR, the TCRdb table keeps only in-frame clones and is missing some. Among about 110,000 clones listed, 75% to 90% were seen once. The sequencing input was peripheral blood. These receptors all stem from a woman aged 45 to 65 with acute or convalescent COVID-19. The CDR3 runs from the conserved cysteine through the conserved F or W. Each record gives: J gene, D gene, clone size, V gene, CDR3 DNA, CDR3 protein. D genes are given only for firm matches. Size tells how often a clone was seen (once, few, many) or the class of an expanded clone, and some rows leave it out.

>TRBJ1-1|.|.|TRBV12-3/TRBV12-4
TGTGCCAGCAGTTTCGGCAGGACTGAAGCTTTCTTT
CASSFGRTEAFF
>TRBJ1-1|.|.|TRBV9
TGTGCCAGCAGCGTGGGCACGCCAAACACTGAAGCTTTCTTT
CASSVGTPNTEAFF
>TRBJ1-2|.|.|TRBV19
TGTGCCAGTAGTGGGGATTTGGCGGCAGGGTATGGTGGCTACACCTTC
CASSGDLAAGYGGYTF
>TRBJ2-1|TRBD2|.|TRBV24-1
TGTGCCACCAGTGATCCGGGGGGGGAGAGCTCCTACAATGAGCAGTTCTTC
CATSDPGGESSYNEQFF
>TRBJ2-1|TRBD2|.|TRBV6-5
TGTGCCAGCAGTTACGACCTTAGCGGGGGGGCTGATGAGCAGTTCTTC
CASSYDLSGGADEQFF
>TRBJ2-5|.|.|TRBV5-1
TGCGCCAGCAGTCTGAACGGTGTCGCGTTAGAGACCCAGTACTTC
CASSLNGVALETQYF
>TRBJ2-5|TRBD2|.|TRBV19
TGTGCCAGTAGTATCTTAGTAGCGGGGCAAGAGACCCAGTACTTC
CASSILVAGQETQYF
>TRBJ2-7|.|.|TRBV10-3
TGTGCCATCAGTGAGCTACTTGGGGCTAGCGCGAACCGAAAGCAGTACTTC
CAISELLGASANRKQYF
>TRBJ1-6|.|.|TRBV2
TGTGCCAGTAGCGGGGGCAGGTATAATTCACCCCTCCACTTT
CASSGGRYNSPLHF
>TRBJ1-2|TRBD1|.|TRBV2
TGTGCCAGCACCCGAGACAGGGGAGGAGATGGCTACACCTTC
CASTRDRGGDGYTF
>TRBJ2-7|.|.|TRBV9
TGTGCCAGCAGCCCCCGGGGTCAAGACGCGTACGAGCAGTACTTC
CASSPRGQDAYEQYF
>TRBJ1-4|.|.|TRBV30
TGTGCCTGGAGTGTTGCGGGGGCGAGCGAAAAACTGTTTTTT
CAWSVAGASEKLFF
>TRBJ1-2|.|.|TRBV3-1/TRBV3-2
TGTGCCATCCTACAGGGCTTCTATGGCTACACCTTC
CAILQGFYGYTF
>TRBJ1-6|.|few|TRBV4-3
TGCGCCAGCAGCCAAGAGGGTCGTGAGGGTTATTCACCCCTCCACTTT
CASSQEGREGYSPLHF
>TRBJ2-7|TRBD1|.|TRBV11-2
TGTGCCAGCAGCTTAGAGACAGGGAAGGAGGCCTACGAGCAGTACTTC
CASSLETGKEAYEQYF